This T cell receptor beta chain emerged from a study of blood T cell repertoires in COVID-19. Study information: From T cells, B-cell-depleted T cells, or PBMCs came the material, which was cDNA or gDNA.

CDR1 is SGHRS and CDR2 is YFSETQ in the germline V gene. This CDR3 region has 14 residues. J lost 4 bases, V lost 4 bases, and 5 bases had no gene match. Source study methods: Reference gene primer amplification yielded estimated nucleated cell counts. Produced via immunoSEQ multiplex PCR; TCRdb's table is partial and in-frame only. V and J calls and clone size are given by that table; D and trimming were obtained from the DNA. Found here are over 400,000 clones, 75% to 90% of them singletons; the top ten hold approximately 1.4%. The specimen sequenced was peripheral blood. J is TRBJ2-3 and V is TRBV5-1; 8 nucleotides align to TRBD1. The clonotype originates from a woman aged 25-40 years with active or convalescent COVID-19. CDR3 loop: CASSAGQGPDTQYF. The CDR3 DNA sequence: TGCGCCAGCAGCGCCGGACAGGGCCCAGATACGCAGTATTTT.